This T cell receptor beta chain was captured by sequencing in a study of T cell repertoires in cytomegalovirus infection. On the study more broadly: The public TCR beta signatures pointed to both CMV infection and matching HLA type.

The germline V gene has CDR1 DFQATT and CDR2 SNEGSKA (reference sequence). There are 15 residues in the CDR3. The germline V and J ends were trimmed by 5 bases and 7 bases, with 23 bases remaining between them. A note on this clonotype: The antigen is unknown.

Each CDR3 protein gets one entry after TCRdb re-called the reads with MiXCR. The sample yields about 120,000 distinct CDR3 sequences, 30% to 35% seen once. General study findings and limits: Cumulated frequencies of public TCR beta families served to identify carriers of CMV plus the relevant HLA. The study found HLA-C-restricted CMV-specific TCR beta clonotypes dominating the ex vivo response.

Source: CD8+ T cells from cultured PBMCs, taken from culture after CMV antigen stimulation. This chain uses TRBV20-1 with TRBJ1-1, with D perhaps matching TRBD1 (6 bases). This clonotype originated in a human donor in good health (CMV status not recorded). Some clones in this sample may be carry-over from other donors' samples. The CDR3 here is CSASGEGRIPVEAFF. The CDR3 nucleotides are TGCAGTGCTTCAGGGGAGGGTCGGATCCCCGTTGAAGCTTTCTTT.